This TCR beta chain was profiled in a study of graft-versus-host responses after intestinal transplantation. Study background: Recipients had multivisceral, liver-intestinal, or isolated intestinal transplants.

V was clipped by 6 bases and J by 5 bases, with 25 bases between them. This CDR3 spans 17 amino acids. Germline V CDR1 and CDR2: MRHNA, SNTAGT. The authors combined around 200,000 CFSE-labeled responder cells with around 200,000 irradiated, violet-dye-labeled stimulator cells in plates. TCRdb keeps only in-frame clones here, not all; method: immunoSEQ multiplex PCR. In the table there are 20,000 or so clones, about a third of which are singletons. A single count supports this clone. The identical CDR3 is also encoded by other nucleotide sequences in the sample. The specimen comprised alloreactive CD8+ T cells from a mixed lymphocyte reaction culture, sampled before intestinal transplant. The subset: CFSE-low proliferating T cells sorted from roughly 6-day pre-transplant mixed lymphocyte reaction (GvH or HvG direction). This clonotype was obtained from a human patient who received an intestinal transplant. J is TRBJ2-5 and V is TRBV6-4; perhaps TRBD1 as D (6 bases). The CDR3 nucleotides are TGTGCCAGCAGCGGTCCCCCGGGACACCTCATTCGGGAGACCCAGTACTTC. It yields the protein CASSGPPGHLIRETQYF.